This record looks at one TCR beta chain sequence and its context. This record comes from a study of blood T cell repertoires in COVID-19. Trimming cost V 3 bases and J 2 bases, with 10 bases left between them. Germline loops: CDR1 SEHNR, CDR2 FQNEAQ (reference sequence). The CDR3 is made up of 14 amino acids. Assay: immunoSEQ multiplex PCR; the TCRdb copy retains only in-frame clones and omits some. Of 250,000 to 350,000 clones listed, 89% are singletons. The receptor was derived from a woman aged 35 to 49 who had recovered from COVID-19. The sample was peripheral blood. This chain joins TRBV7-9 and TRBJ2-5; D remains ambiguous. CDR3 nucleotides: TGTGCCAGCAGCTTCCAAAGCCCACAAGAGACCCAGTACTTC. The encoded protein is CASSFQSPQETQYF.